These 7 T cell receptor beta chains came from one sample sequenced in a study of early T cells in non-severe SARS-CoV-2 infection. In TCRdb, the 5' RACE reads were re-called with MiXCR into one record per CDR3 protein. The data contain roughly 97,000 distinct CDR3 sequences, about 11% of them singletons. This material consisted of whole blood, taken at baseline. These receptors came from an adult who was a healthcare worker with PCR-confirmed SARS-CoV-2 infection or an uninfected control (not recorded which).

This clonotype was seen a handful of times. J is TRBJ1-3 and V is TRBV28; D remains unclear. Trimming shortened V by 4 bases and J by 0 bases, and 7 bases separated the two germline ends. The CDR3 is made up of 14 amino acids. The germline V gene encodes CDR1 MDHEN and CDR2 SYDVKM. The CDR3, as DNA: TGTGCCAGCAGTTCCCACAGCTCTGGAAACACCATATATTTT. It translates to CASSSHSSGNTIYF.

This sequence joins TRBV29-1 and TRBJ2-5; weak D call: TRBD2 (6 bases). The germline V gene encodes CDR1 SQVTM and CDR2 ANQGSEA. This CDR3 region has 13 residues. V dropped 6 bases and J dropped 0 bases, with 11 bases sitting between them. The CDR3 bases are TGCAGCGTGGTTGCGGGGAACCAAGAGACCCAGTACTTC. Translation gives CSVVAGNQETQYF.

This rearrangement joins TRBV6-6 to TRBJ1-2; TRBD1 might be the D (5 bases). The germline CDR1 and CDR2 sequences are MNHNY and SVGAGI (reference sequence). The germline V and J ends were trimmed by 2 bases and 0 bases, with 10 bases remaining between them. This CDR3 has 15 residues. The CDR3 here is CASSYEGLANYGYTF. In DNA form, the CDR3 reads TGTGCCAGCAGTTACGAGGGACTAGCTAACTATGGCTACACCTTC.

J is TRBJ2-3 and V is TRBV20-1; 12 positions match TRBD2. V trimming: 5 bases; J trimming: 2 bases; junction bases outside the gene matches: 11. There are 17 residues in the CDR3. Germline-derived CDR1 and CDR2 are DFQATT and SNEGSKA (reference sequence). CDR3: CSALTSGGPGSTDTQYF. For the CDR3, the DNA is TGCAGTGCTCTCACTAGCGGGGGGCCTGGATCCACAGATACGCAGTATTTT.

This clonotype was recorded at least ten times. This chain joins TRBV20-1 and TRBJ1-5; no definite D call. Trimming took 6 bases from V and 6 from J, leaving 15 bases between them. This CDR3 region has 13 residues. The V gene's germline CDR1 is DFQATT and CDR2 SNEGSKA (reference sequence). The chain's CDR3 is CSAGVALTQPQHF. The CDR3 DNA reads TGCAGTGCCGGAGTTGCACTCACTCAGCCCCAGCATTTT.

This clonotype has at least ten counts. The V call is TRBV11-2, the J call TRBJ2-1; no reliable D call. CDR3 length: 14 amino acids. Germline V gives CDR1 SGHAT, CDR2 FQNNGV. The ends were cut back, 5 bases at V and 2 bases at J, with 10 bases in the middle. CDR3 in DNA: TGTGCCAGCAGCCATGGACGAACCTACAATGAGCAGTTCTTC. Its translation: CASSHGRTYNEQFF.

This rearrangement joins TRBV5-8 to TRBJ2-7; TRBD2 might be the D (5 bases). The CDR3 covers 14 residues. Per germline, CDR1 SGHTS and CDR2 YDEGEE. V was pared by 0 bases and J by 1 base, with 8 bases between. CDR3 region: CASSLAPGSYEQYF. CDR3 in DNA: TGTGCCAGCAGCTTGGCCCCGGGGTCCTACGAGCAGTACTTC. Complete variable domain (other parts from reference TRBV5-8 and TRBJ2-7): EAGVTQSPTHLIKTRGQQATLRCSPISGHTSVYWYQQALGLGLQFLLWYDEGEERNRGNFPPRFSGRQFPNYSSELNVNALELEDSALYLCASSLAPGSYEQYFGPGTRLTVT.